The TCR beta chain under discussion was sequenced for a study of T cell responses to AZD1222 COVID-19 vaccine. Clones were read by immunoSEQ multiplex PCR, and TCRdb kept only the in-frame ones, dropping some. The sample lists about 160,000 clones; 88% were seen once. Germline lookup yields CDR1 SGDLS and CDR2 YYNGEE. After removal of 3 bases from V and 7 bases from J, the junction contained 5 bases not matched to a gene. CDR3 size: 14 residues. The V call is TRBV9, the J call TRBJ1-5; TRBD1 agrees at 9 bases. This clonotype originated in an adult in good health. This material consisted of peripheral blood, taken on day 0 of AZD1222 vaccination. The CDR3 loop is CASSDGQGIQPQHF. As DNA, the CDR3 is TGTGCCAGCAGCGATGGACAGGGGATCCAGCCCCAGCATTTT.